This TCR beta chain is from a study of blood T cell repertoires in COVID-19. Study details: Material from acute and convalescent COVID-19 was sourced from the United States, Italy and Spain.

This CDR3 contains 14 residues. The germline gives CDR1 SGHRS, CDR2 YFSETQ. Trimming at V came to 2 bases and at J to 8 bases, leaving 7 bases not matched to a gene. In the original processing: Estimates of nucleated cell counts were drawn from the amplification of reference gene primers. The assay was immunoSEQ multiplex PCR, and TCRdb's table has in-frame clones only and misses some. The V and J calls and clone size were taken over from that table, and D and trimming were inferred from the DNA. The table lists 470,000 or so clones, about 85% of them singletons. The receptor was isolated from a woman aged 18-30 years with acute COVID-19. What was sequenced was PBMCs or T cells enriched from blood (not recorded which). The J gene is TRBJ1-2, the V gene TRBV5-1, with TRBD1 matching 9 bases. The DNA for the CDR3 is TGCGCCAGCAGCTTTGCCGGGACAGGGCTGGGCTACACCTTC. Encoded protein: CASSFAGTGLGYTF.